This TCR beta chain was documented in a study of identical twins (dated by TCRdb to the mid-2010s). For the study in its entirety: To test whether fetal clonotypes persist, the study used deep sequencing on TCR alpha and beta repertoires from monozygotic twins, unrelated adults of various ages, and cord blood. To rule out contamination, the twin experiments were replicated at different times with different library preparation protocols.

In regard to this clonotype: This clone's antigen is unknown. Base quality data are lacking; no much larger clone is found one base away.

Reading the germline V gene gives CDR1 MNHEY and CDR2 SVGAGI. Between the V and J ends, shortened by 2 bases and 8 bases respectively, the junction contains 24 bases. From the cysteine up to the phenylalanine, the CDR3 has a length of 18 residues. The kept DNA is CDR3 alone, 54 bases in frame from the first base. General conclusions and limits of the study: In beta out-of-frame sequences, excess twin sharing was weaker, because having fewer shared sequences lowered the signal-to-noise ratio. Zero-insertion analyses could be partly confounded by invariant T cells such as MAIT and iNKT, though diverse VJ usage argued against such confounding for most clonotypes. Abundant cord blood beta clonotypes carried fewer insertions; young adult naive repertoires showed a weaker similar trend, while memory repertoires showed none. Because the same donors could not be followed over many years, the conclusions depended on cross-sectional statistical analysis. In monozygotic twins, out-of-frame TCR alpha sharing was systematically underestimated by recombination models, although the models agreed with sharing between unrelated individuals. Compared with coincidental sharing between unrelated individuals, out-of-frame TCR alpha sequences shared between twins showed an excess of sequences with low generation probability.

Only healthy Caucasian donors were included. The twin cohort consisted of three pairs of female monozygotic twins, all aged roughly 18 to 30 years. Peripheral blood mononuclear cells were used as the source from which RNA for TCR libraries was isolated. Libraries were prepared through 5' RACE. Sequencing took place on an Illumina HiSeq 2000. A universal primer binding site was added through template switching, and the final cDNA carried a unique molecular identifier so that TCR cDNA molecules could be counted accurately. First-strand cDNA for TCR alpha and beta chains was synthesized from specific primers in the conserved constant-segment region. To control for contamination, every cDNA library carried two barcodes: a SMART-Mk sample barcode plus Illumina barcodes. Two successive PCR steps introduced TruSeq adapter sequences along with Illumina sample barcodes. The Illumina HiSeq platform was used with custom primers to sequence TCR alpha and beta cDNA libraries. As for the original processing: Raw reads were processed with MiGEC to extract unique molecular identifiers, and MiXCR was used to determine CDR3 positions. Recombination models were inferred per individual with the repgenHMM and IGoR tools using an EM algorithm. Shared clonotypes were analyzed with the tcR package in R, and sharing was normalized by the product of cloneset sizes. To study raw recombination free of thymic and clonal selection effects, out-of-frame nonproductive sequences were analyzed. The public reads were reprocessed in TCRdb via fastp at Q25 and MiXCR, keeping in-frame beta chains. When rows share a CDR3 protein, they turn into one entry using the most common DNA and genes. The V and J calls follow TCRdb's processing rather than the paper's. A total of around 960,000 distinct CDR3 sequences appear in this sample, 9% to 15% of them only once. About 1.5% of the sample comes from the top ten.

The data also belong to a second study, concerning yellow fever vaccine responses in identical twins. Reported in the second study: According to the authors, in identical twins the way T cells responded to vaccination appeared partly convergent and partly personalized. In the study, vaccine-responding T cell clones were precisely tracked in identical twins.

Sequencing was done on a sample of PBMCs. The receptor was derived from a woman between 18 and 29 years old in good health. This chain joins TRBV6-5 to TRBJ1-4; matching of 6 bases hints at TRBD1 as the D gene. Read as DNA, the sequence is TGTGCCAGCAGTTACCGCTGGGGCCTACAGGGAAGAGGAGAAAAACTGTTTTTT. Translated, this gives CASSYRWGLQGRGEKLFF.